Below are 30 T cell receptor beta chains sequenced from a single sample in a study of blood T cell repertoires in COVID-19. Sequencing was performed with immunoSEQ multiplex PCR; in TCRdb, only in-frame clones are kept and a portion is missing. Of 140,000 to 150,000 clones listed, approximately 87% are singletons. The sequencing sample was made of PBMCs or T cells enriched from blood (not recorded which). These receptor sequences come from a woman aged 25 to 39 with acute COVID-19.

Turning to this clone: The junction does not match germline at one end; this may be a read error. The chain recombines TRBV7-9 with TRBJ2-1, with TRBD2 identical over 7 bases. Germline V gene lookup returns CDR1 SEHNR and CDR2 FQNEAQ (reference sequence). This CDR3 has 12 residues. CDR3 loop: CASSLQSGVLVF. CDR3 nucleotide sequence: TGTGCCAGCAGCTTACAAAGCGGGGTCCTGGTCTTC.

This chain uses TRBV29-1 with TRBJ1-5; 7 positions agree with TRBD1. The CDR3 runs to 13 residues. V shed 5 bases and J 3 bases; nucleotides not matched to a gene: 4. Germline V gives CDR1 SQVTM, CDR2 ANQGSEA. CDR3 coding DNA: TGCAGCGTTCGCACAGGGGTCAATCAGCCCCAGCATTTT. Protein: CSVRTGVNQPQHF. The variable domain in full, completed from reference TRBV29-1 and TRBJ1-5, reads SAVISQKPSRDICQRGTSLTIQCQVDSQVTMMFWYRQQPGQSLTLIATANQGSEATYESGFVIDKFPISRPNLTFSTLTVSNMSPEDSSIYLCSVRTGVNQPQHFGDGTRLSIL.

The chain employs TRBV19 and TRBJ2-4, with TRBD2 as a possible D gene (6 bases). This CDR3 has 15 amino acids. CDR1 is LNHDA and CDR2 is SQIVND in the germline V gene (reference sequence). V was clipped by 6 bases and J by 1 base, with 13 bases between them. CDR3 DNA: TGTGCCAGTAGCCTTACTAGCTACGCCAAAAACATTCAGTACTTC. This codes for CASSLTSYAKNIQYF. The variable domain in full, with the rest retrieved from reference TRBV19 and TRBJ2-4, is DGGITQSPKYLFRKEGQNVTLSCEQNLNHDAMYWYRQDPGQGLRLIYYSQIVNDFQKGDIAEGYSVSREKKESFPLTVTSAQKNPTAFYLCASSLTSYAKNIQYFGAGTRLSVL.

The chain couples TRBV19 to TRBJ2-3; 11 bases line up with TRBD2. The CDR3 is made up of 20 amino acids. The trim removed 0 bases at V and 0 bases at J, leaving 11 bases unmatched. Germline CDR1 and CDR2: LNHDA and SQIVND (reference sequence). CDR3 loop: CASSIDYSLAGDLSTDTQYF. CDR3 nucleotides: TGTGCCAGTAGTATAGATTATTCACTAGCGGGAGACCTGAGCACAGATACGCAGTATTTT.

CDR3 in amino acids: CASSYSSSGRGGETQYF. For the CDR3, the DNA is TGTGCCAGCAGTTACTCGTCTAGCGGGAGAGGTGGTGAGACCCAGTACTTC. The J gene is TRBJ2-5, the V gene TRBV6-2 or TRBV6-3, with 10 bases lining up with TRBD2. Germline CDR1 reads MNHEY; CDR2 reads SVGEGT. V lost 0 bases, J lost 5 bases, and 9 bases stayed unmatched. The CDR3 contains 17 residues.

V is TRBV19 and J is TRBJ2-1, with 16 positions matching TRBD2. CDR3 length: 16 amino acids. The germline gives CDR1 LNHDA, CDR2 SQIVND (reference sequence). Germline trimming cut 3 bases from V and 6 bases from J; bases unmatched to any gene: 2. CDR3 nucleotide sequence: TGTGCCAGTAGTATGGGGACTAGCGGGAGGGGCAATGAGCAGTTCTTC. Protein product: CASSMGTSGRGNEQFF.

This sequence joins TRBV19 and TRBJ1-2, with D possibly matching TRBD1 (6 bases). CDR1 and CDR2 from the germline V gene are LNHDA and SQIVND (reference sequence). CDR3 length: 13 amino acids. V was cut by 10 bases and J by 3 bases, with 15 bases left in between. CDR3 bases: TGTGCCACCGCACAGGGAGCTGACTATGGCTACACCTTC. This sequence encodes CATAQGADYGYTF.

The chain couples TRBV30 to TRBJ2-1; 8 bases align to TRBD2. Germline CDR1 and CDR2: GTSNPN and SVGIG (reference sequence). V shed 2 bases, J shed 4 bases, and the junction held 13 bases outside the gene matches. The CDR3 has 17 amino acids. The DNA for the CDR3 is TGTGCCTGGAGTCTCTCCCTCACTAGCGGATCTTACAATGAGCAGTTCTTC. Amino acid sequence: CAWSLSLTSGSYNEQFF.

The chain carries TRBV30 and TRBJ2-7; 9 positions match TRBD1. V dropped 2 bases and J dropped 3; count of bases not matched to a gene: 5. The CDR3 has 14 amino acids. Germline V lookup: CDR1 GTSNPN, CDR2 SVGIG (reference sequence). CDR3 sequence: CAWSLTGGRYEQYF. In DNA form, the CDR3 reads TGTGCCTGGAGTCTCACAGGGGGCCGCTACGAGCAGTACTTC.

The J gene is TRBJ2-1, the V gene TRBV11-2; no definite D call. Trimming left V 7 bases short and J 0 bases short, with 7 bases between. The CDR3 has 13 residues. The V gene's germline CDR1 is SGHAT and CDR2 FQNNGV. The CDR3 loop reads CASTLPSYNEQFF. CDR3 bases: TGTGCCAGCACTCTACCCTCCTACAATGAGCAGTTCTTC.

V gene TRBV7-2 combines with J gene TRBJ2-5; 13 positions match TRBD2. The V segment lost 5 bases and the J segment 4 bases; nucleotides outside the gene matches: 4. The germline gives CDR1 SGHTA, CDR2 FQGNSA. CDR3 size: 15 residues. The CDR3 nucleotides read TGTGCCAGCAGCCGGACTAGCGGGAGAGGAGAGACCCAGTACTTC. Its translation: CASSRTSGRGETQYF.

The chain carries TRBV19 and TRBJ1-5; 11 bases fit TRBD1. Losses at the gene ends were 7 bases for V and 5 bases for J; bases not matched to a gene: 7. This CDR3 is built from 15 residues. Looked up from germline, CDR1 is LNHDA and CDR2 is SQIVND (reference sequence). The CDR3 DNA is TGTGCCAGTACCTACGGACAGGGGGCAGATCAGCCCCAGCATTTT. Translated, it gives CASTYGQGADQPQHF.

This clone was detected only a few times. The CDR3: CASRPTLAGRNSPLHF. Written as DNA, the CDR3 is TGTGCCAGCAGGCCCACCCTCGCGGGCAGGAATTCACCCCTCCACTTT. V gene TRBV28 combines with J gene TRBJ1-6; D uncertain. Trimming stripped 6 bases from V and 7 bases from J, with 19 bases between. CDR1 and CDR2 (germline): MDHEN, SYDVKM. The CDR3 extends over 16 amino acids. Filled out from reference TRBV28 and TRBJ1-6, the complete variable domain reads DVKVTQSSRYLVKRTGEKVFLECVQDMDHENMFWYRQDPGLGLRLIYFSYDVKMKEKGDIPEGYSVSREKKERFSLILESASTNQTSMYLCASRPTLAGRNSPLHFGNGTRLTVT.

This sequence joins TRBV19 and TRBJ2-5; 14 bases line up with TRBD2. This CDR3 spans 16 amino acids. Germline assignment: CDR1 LNHDA and CDR2 SQIVND (reference sequence). V trimming: 5 bases; J trimming: 3 bases; junction bases outside the gene matches: 5. CDR3 in amino acids: CASSLGTSGREETQYF. CDR3 nucleotide sequence: TGTGCCAGTAGTTTGGGGACTAGCGGGAGAGAAGAGACCCAGTACTTC. The entire variable domain, with the rest obtained from reference TRBV19 and TRBJ2-5, is as follows: DGGITQSPKYLFRKEGQNVTLSCEQNLNHDAMYWYRQDPGQGLRLIYYSQIVNDFQKGDIAEGYSVSREKKESFPLTVTSAQKNPTAFYLCASSLGTSGREETQYFGPGTRLLVL.

The chain uses TRBV30 and TRBJ1-1; TRBD1 agrees at 12 bases. J gave up 0 bases and V 0 bases, and 14 bases lay outside the gene matches. Germline-derived CDR1 and CDR2 are GTSNPN and SVGIG (reference sequence). This CDR3 has 20 residues. As DNA, the CDR3 is TGTGCCTGGAGTGTACGGGGGGACAGGGGGCCGCTGGCCATGAACACTGAAGCTTTCTTT. It is translated as CAWSVRGDRGPLAMNTEAFF.

The gene calls are TRBV4-3 and TRBJ2-1, with 7 bases matching TRBD2. The V gene end was trimmed by 0 bases and the J gene end by 9 bases; junction bases not matched to a gene: 5. CDR1 and CDR2 (germline): LGHNA, YSLEER. This CDR3 region has 14 residues. In nucleotides, the CDR3 is TGCGCCAGCAGCCAAGATCGGGGGGTTGGTGAGCAGTTCTTC. Translated: CASSQDRGVGEQFF.

This chain connects TRBV12-3 or TRBV12-4 to TRBJ2-1, with a possible D match to TRBD1 (5 bases). The CDR3 covers 12 residues. With 1 base removed from V and 9 bases from J, the gap between germline ends came to 7 bases. Written as DNA, the CDR3 is TGTGCCAGCAGTTTAGACGACAGTGAGCAGTTCTTC. It specifies CASSLDDSEQFF.

This chain uses TRBV2 with TRBJ2-2; possibly TRBD1 for D (5 bases). This CDR3 has 12 amino acids. Germline CDR1 and CDR2: SNHLY and FYNNEI. Trimming cost V 10 bases and J 5 bases, with 11 bases left between them. The CDR3 is CATLDSTGELFF. CDR3 nucleotides: TGTGCCACGTTAGACAGTACCGGGGAGCTGTTTTTT.

V usage is TRBV19 and J usage is TRBJ2-7; 9 bases match TRBD1. V dropped 7 bases and J dropped 7; count of bases not matched to a gene: 11. CDR1 is LNHDA, CDR2 SQIVND, per germline (reference sequence). The CDR3 loop spans 14 amino acids. As DNA, the CDR3 is TGTGCCAGTACCGTGACAGGGGGTCTTTCGGAGCAGTACTTC. Its protein is CASTVTGGLSEQYF.

The chain has TRBV29-1 and TRBJ1-1; 8 bases agree with TRBD1. The J segment lost 0 bases and the V segment lost 6 bases, leaving 9 bases of the junction unmatched. Germline CDR1 and CDR2: SQVTM and ANQGSEA. This CDR3 comprises 15 residues. In DNA form, the CDR3 reads TGCAGCGTCGACAGGGGCGGAGGCTTGAACACTGAAGCTTTCTTT. It encodes CSVDRGGGLNTEAFF.

This sequence joins TRBV10-3 and TRBJ2-7; D might be TRBD2 (6 bases). With 0 bases removed from V and 5 bases from J, the gap between germline ends came to 14 bases. CDR3 length equals 15 residues. Germline CDR1 and CDR2: ENHRY and SYGVKD. The CDR3 protein is CAISESAAGLDEQYF. The CDR3 DNA follows: TGTGCCATCAGTGAGTCCGCTGCGGGGCTCGACGAGCAGTACTTC.

This clone was found once. The rearrangement links TRBV5-1 to TRBJ2-7, with 10 bases lining up with TRBD1. This CDR3 spans 13 amino acids. V lost 4 bases and J lost 5; bases outside the gene matches: 3. Germline loops: CDR1 SGHRS, CDR2 YFSETQ. The CDR3 nucleotides are TGCGCCAGCAGCGCCGGGACAGGGGACGAGCAGTACTTC. It yields the protein CASSAGTGDEQYF.

The rearrangement uses TRBV28 and TRBJ1-5, with D unclear. Germline V lookup: CDR1 MDHEN, CDR2 SYDVKM. This CDR3 region has 16 residues. Trimming stripped 2 bases from V and 3 bases from J, with 14 bases between. Written as DNA, the CDR3 is TGTGCCAGCAGTTTAGCGCCCCAAGGAGTCAATCAGCCCCAGCATTTT. Translating it yields CASSLAPQGVNQPQHF.

The chain couples TRBV28 to TRBJ1-2; possible D gene TRBD1, 6 bases. This CDR3 contains 13 residues. From germline, CDR1 is MDHEN and CDR2 SYDVKM. With 7 bases removed from V and 2 bases from J, the gap between germline ends came to 11 bases. The CDR3 protein is CASKDSTNYGYTF. DNA for the CDR3: TGTGCCAGCAAGGACAGTACGAACTATGGCTACACCTTC.

This clone was observed a few times. The J gene is TRBJ2-1, the V gene TRBV6-5; D not resolved. Per the germline V gene, CDR1 is MNHEY and CDR2 is SVGAGI. With 10 bases removed from V and 1 base from J, the gap between germline ends came to 11 bases. The CDR3 contains 13 residues. The CDR3 is CATQLRSYNEQFF. CDR3 nucleotides: TGTGCCACCCAGTTACGTTCCTACAATGAGCAGTTCTTC.

V and J are TRBV19 and TRBJ2-7, with 9 bases fitting TRBD1. Germline values: CDR1 LNHDA, CDR2 SQIVND (reference sequence). The CDR3 extends over 15 amino acids. J was trimmed by 6 bases and V by 2 bases; bases with no gene match: 8. The chain's CDR3 is CASSIRTGAVGEQYF. CDR3 in DNA: TGTGCCAGTAGTATAAGGACAGGGGCGGTCGGCGAGCAGTACTTC.

This clone was seen a single time. The CDR3 protein is CASTRDRFLVDQPQHF. In nucleotides, the CDR3 is TGTGCCAGCACCCGGGACAGGTTTTTGGTCGATCAGCCCCAGCATTTT. The chain uses TRBV2 and TRBJ1-5, with 8 bases lining up with TRBD1. Unmatched junction bases numbered 13, after V lost 7 bases and J lost 5 bases. The germline V gene has CDR1 SNHLY and CDR2 FYNNEI. The CDR3 covers 16 residues.

The chain joins TRBV19 to TRBJ2-1; TRBD1 aligns across 7 bases. V lost 5 bases and J lost 7; bases outside the gene matches: 2. CDR3 length: 12 residues. Germline values: CDR1 LNHDA, CDR2 SQIVND (reference sequence). CDR3 in DNA: TGTGCCAGTAGTGACAGGGAAAATGAGCAGTTCTTC. Its protein is CASSDRENEQFF.

This chain links TRBV5-3 with TRBJ2-3; 13 positions match TRBD2. TRBV5-3 is reported as an ORF; its role is uncertain. After removal of 5 bases from V and 1 base from J, the junction contained 7 bases not matched to a gene. The CDR3 contains 17 residues. The CDR3 protein is CARSAQTSGRCTDTQYF. The CDR3 DNA reads TGTGCCAGAAGTGCTCAGACTAGCGGGAGGTGCACAGATACGCAGTATTTT.

The genes are TRBV5-6 and TRBJ2-7; possibly TRBD2 for D (5 bases). Trimming cost V 4 bases and J 2 bases, with 7 bases left between them. Germline-derived CDR1 and CDR2 are SGHDT and YYEEEE. CDR3 size: 12 residues. The CDR3 sequence: CASSRGAYEQYF. The CDR3 coding sequence is TGTGCCAGCAGCCGGGGAGCCTACGAGCAGTACTTC.